A single sample is the source of the 29 T cell receptor beta chains below, sequenced in a study of technical replicates of blood from a handful of donors. Generated by immunoSEQ multiplex PCR, the TCRdb table keeps only in-frame clones and is missing some. This sample carries about 84,000 clones, about 90% of them seen once, and the ten largest clones take roughly 0.26%. Source material: T cells isolated from PBMCs. The receptors stem from a human donor in good health.

The chain uses TRBV19 and TRBJ1-1; D is perhaps TRBD1 (5 bases). V lost 7 bases, J lost 1 base, and 13 bases lay in between. The CDR3 consists of 14 residues. Germline V gives CDR1 LNHDA, CDR2 SQIVND (reference sequence). CDR3 amino acids: CASIIGDGNTEAFF. DNA for the CDR3: TGTGCCAGTATCATAGGGGATGGGAACACTGAAGCTTTCTTT.

The J gene is TRBJ1-1, the V gene TRBV7-9, with D uncertain. CDR3 length: 16 residues. V was pared by 2 bases and J by 2 bases, with 15 bases between. CDR1 is SEHNR, CDR2 FQNEAQ, per germline (reference sequence). Here the CDR3 reads CASSLFPRGGNTEAFF. The CDR3 DNA reads TGTGCCAGCAGCTTATTTCCGCGGGGTGGTAACACTGAAGCTTTCTTT.

The genes are TRBV5-4 and TRBJ2-7; 8 bases map to TRBD2. V lost 5 bases to trimming and J lost 0 bases; unmatched junction nucleotides: 7. This CDR3 has 15 residues. Germline CDR1 and CDR2: SGHNT and YYREEE (reference sequence). CDR3 protein: CASRRTSGRSYEQYF. CDR3 nucleotides: TGTGCCAGCAGGCGAACTAGCGGACGCTCCTACGAGCAGTACTTC. The full variable domain, in which reference TRBV5-4 and TRBJ2-7 provide the parts outside the CDR3, is ETGVTQSPTHLIKTRGQQVTLRCSSQSGHNTVSWYQQALGQGPQFIFQYYREEENGRGNFPPRFSGLQFPNYSSELNVNALELDDSALYLCASRRTSGRSYEQYFGPGTRLTVT.

The V gene is TRBV11-2, the J gene TRBJ2-1; 8 positions agree with TRBD2. The CDR3 runs to 18 residues. Germline V gene data show CDR1 as SGHAT and CDR2 as FQNNGV. The ends lost 1 base at V and 3 bases at J; junction bases unmatched: 11. The CDR3 loop reads CASSLVFPSGSRYNEQFF. CDR3 bases: TGTGCCAGCAGCTTAGTTTTCCCTAGCGGGTCCCGCTACAATGAGCAGTTCTTC.

The chain recombines TRBV6-6 with TRBJ1-5; TRBD1 is a possible D gene (5 bases). CDR1 is MNHNY, CDR2 SVGAGI, per germline (reference sequence). V lost 7 bases and J 9 bases, leaving 16 bases between the germline ends. The CDR3 is 13 residues long. This CDR3 is CASTTEGAGPQHF. Written as DNA, the CDR3 is TGTGCCAGCACCACGGAAGGGGCCGGGCCCCAGCATTTT.

V gene TRBV5-1 combines with J gene TRBJ2-7, with 14 bases fitting TRBD2. There are 15 residues in the CDR3. V dropped 4 bases and J dropped 3; count of bases not matched to a gene: 3. The germline V gene has CDR1 SGHRS and CDR2 YFSETQ. Here the CDR3 DNA reads TGCGCCAGCAGCGTAGGGACTAGCGGGGGCTACGAGCAGTACTTC. Protein sequence: CASSVGTSGGYEQYF.

This rearrangement joins TRBV2 to TRBJ2-5, with a tentative D call TRBD2 (5 bases). The CDR3 sequence is 14 residues long. Germline V gives CDR1 SNHLY, CDR2 FYNNEI. The V and J ends lost 2 bases and 6 bases respectively, with 13 bases between them. CDR3 DNA: TGTGCCAGCAGTGAAAGACGGACTGTGAAGACCCAGTACTTC. Translating it yields CASSERRTVKTQYF. Supplemented by reference TRBV2 and TRBJ2-5, the full variable domain reads EPEVTQTPSHQVTQMGQEVILRCVPISNHLYFYWYRQILGQKVEFLVSFYNNEISEKSEIFDDQFSVERPDGSNFTLKIRSTKLEDSAMYFCASSERRTVKTQYFGPGTRLLVL.

The chain has TRBV6-6 and TRBJ2-7, with 7 bases identical to TRBD2. Germline V gene data show CDR1 as MNHNY and CDR2 as SVGAGI (reference sequence). V was pared by 2 bases and J by 0 bases, with 4 bases of the junction left unmatched. This CDR3 comprises 15 residues. CDR3 in DNA: TGTGCCAGCAGTTACCGAGCGGGAAGCTCCTACGAGCAGTACTTC. It translates to CASSYRAGSSYEQYF.

V usage is TRBV7-9 and J usage is TRBJ1-1; D uncertain. With 5 bases removed from V and 5 bases from J, the gap between germline ends came to 12 bases. Germline CDR1 SEHNR, CDR2 FQNEAQ (reference sequence). CDR3 length: 13 residues. The CDR3 here is CASSPGSGTEAFF. The CDR3 bases are TGTGCCAGCAGCCCCGGATCGGGTACTGAAGCTTTCTTT.

The chain carries TRBV19 and TRBJ2-7; D might be TRBD2 (6 bases). Germline V lookup: CDR1 LNHDA, CDR2 SQIVND (reference sequence). V was shortened by 0 bases and J by 4 bases, with 13 bases between the two germline ends. This CDR3 is built from 15 residues. The CDR3 DNA is TGTGCCAGTAGTATAGAGCTTAGCGGACGTTACGAGCAGTACTTC. Protein product: CASSIELSGRYEQYF.

V is TRBV5-4 and J is TRBJ1-5; maybe TRBD1 (6 bases). The CDR3 extends over 15 amino acids. Between the trimmed V and J ends, which lost 4 bases and 2 bases, there was a span of 13 bases. Germline assignment: CDR1 SGHNT and CDR2 YYREEE (reference sequence). CDR3 coding DNA: TGTGCCAGCAGCCGGACGGACAGAGGCAATCAGCCCCAGCATTTT. Amino acid sequence: CASSRTDRGNQPQHF. Together with reference TRBV5-4 and TRBJ1-5, the CDR3 gives the full variable domain: ETGVTQSPTHLIKTRGQQVTLRCSSQSGHNTVSWYQQALGQGPQFIFQYYREEENGRGNFPPRFSGLQFPNYSSELNVNALELDDSALYLCASSRTDRGNQPQHFGDGTRLSIL.

V usage is TRBV25-1 and J usage is TRBJ1-5, with 7 bases fitting TRBD1. V shed 5 bases, J shed 3 bases, and the junction held 4 bases outside the gene matches. The germline V gene encodes CDR1 MGHDK and CDR2 SYGVNS. This CDR3 region has 14 residues. The CDR3 sequence is CASSRGTVNQPQHF. The CDR3 nucleotides read TGTGCCAGCAGTAGAGGGACAGTCAATCAGCCCCAGCATTTT.

This rearrangement joins TRBV5-1 to TRBJ2-3, with D possibly TRBD2 on 5 matching bases. Trimming left V 4 bases short and J 4 bases short, with 10 bases between. Germline CDR1 and CDR2: SGHRS and YFSETQ. The CDR3 length is 13 residues. The CDR3 loop reads CASSPFGADTQYF. The CDR3 bases are TGCGCCAGCAGCCCGTTCGGGGCAGATACGCAGTATTTT.

This chain uses TRBV19 with TRBJ1-4; 11 bases map to TRBD1. This CDR3 is built from 17 residues. V was pared by 7 bases and J by 4 bases, with 11 bases of the junction left unmatched. Germline assignment: CDR1 LNHDA and CDR2 SQIVND (reference sequence). CDR3 nucleotides: TGTGCCAGTACAAGGACAGGGGGCCAGCAAGGTAATGAAAAACTGTTTTTT. Its translation is CASTRTGGQQGNEKLFF. The full variable domain, completed using reference TRBV19 and TRBJ1-4, is DGGITQSPKYLFRKEGQNVTLSCEQNLNHDAMYWYRQDPGQGLRLIYYSQIVNDFQKGDIAEGYSVSREKKESFPLTVTSAQKNPTAFYLCASTRTGGQQGNEKLFFGSGTQLSVL.

The rearrangement uses TRBV19 and TRBJ1-2; 9 bases line up with TRBD1. CDR3 length equals 15 residues. Losses at the gene ends were 4 bases for V and 7 bases for J; bases not matched to a gene: 10. The germline CDR1 and CDR2 sequences are LNHDA and SQIVND (reference sequence). CDR3 DNA: TGTGCCAGTAGTACCGCCCGGGACAGGGACGGTGGCTACACCTTC. Translating it yields CASSTARDRDGGYTF.

The V gene is TRBV12-5, the J gene TRBJ1-5; 9 bases fit TRBD1. The CDR3 is made up of 17 amino acids. The trim removed 4 bases at V and 4 bases at J, leaving 11 bases unmatched. The germline V gene has CDR1 LGHNT and CDR2 FRNRAP. The CDR3 spells CASGYQPGQGTNQPQHF. CDR3 in DNA: TGTGCTAGTGGTTACCAACCGGGACAGGGCACTAATCAGCCCCAGCATTTT.

The chain employs TRBV18 and TRBJ2-7; TRBD1 matches at 8 bases. V was clipped by 4 bases and J by 1 base; unmatched bases: 9. Germline CDR1 KGHSH, CDR2 LQKENI. The CDR3 loop spans 16 amino acids. The CDR3 bases are TGTGCCAGCTCACGAACCGGGACAGGTTGGTCCTACGAGCAGTACTTC. It translates to CASSRTGTGWSYEQYF.

The genes are TRBV7-9 and TRBJ2-3; 14 bases align to TRBD2. Per the germline V gene, CDR1 is SEHNR and CDR2 is FQNEAQ (reference sequence). This CDR3 has 16 amino acids. V was pared by 3 bases and J by 5 bases, with 4 bases of the junction left unmatched. CDR3 amino acids: CASSFKTSGRGDTQYF. CDR3 nucleotides: TGTGCCAGCAGCTTCAAGACTAGCGGGAGGGGAGATACGCAGTATTTT.

The rearrangement links TRBV11-2 to TRBJ2-5, with 9 positions matching TRBD1. Unmatched junction bases numbered 19, after V lost 4 bases and J lost 4 bases. Germline CDR1 and CDR2: SGHAT and FQNNGV. The CDR3 is made up of 19 amino acids. In DNA form, the CDR3 reads TGTGCCAGCAGCTCTCCGCCGGGACAGGGAGGTGTCAGGCGAGAGACCCAGTACTTC. Translation: CASSSPPGQGGVRRETQYF.

This sequence joins TRBV27 and TRBJ1-1; unclear D gene. Germline CDR1 reads MNHEY; CDR2 reads SMNVEV (reference sequence). This CDR3 region has 14 residues. Trimming removed 5 bases from V and 1 base from J, with 11 bases in between. CDR3 residues: CASSTLAGNTEAFF. The CDR3 coding sequence is TGTGCCAGCAGTACCCTGGCAGGGAACACTGAAGCTTTCTTT.

The genes are TRBV4-1 and TRBJ1-6; D may be TRBD1 (5 bases). CDR1 MGHRA and CDR2 YSYEKL come from the germline V gene. Deletions cut 0 bases from V and 8 bases from J, with 14 bases between. This CDR3 comprises 16 residues. The CDR3: CASSQDERQTYSPLHF. DNA for the CDR3: TGCGCCAGCAGCCAAGACGAGAGACAGACGTATTCACCCCTCCACTTT.

This chain connects TRBV6-5 to TRBJ1-4, with D possibly being TRBD1 (5 bases). Germline-derived CDR1 and CDR2 are MNHEY and SVGAGI. Trimming took 4 bases from V and 2 from J, leaving 11 bases between them. There are 15 residues in the CDR3. The CDR3 DNA sequence: TGTGCCAGCAGTTTAGGGGCCCCTACTAATGAAAAACTGTTTTTT. Translated, it gives CASSLGAPTNEKLFF.

V is TRBV30 and J is TRBJ2-1; tentatively, D is TRBD2 (5 bases). The length of the CDR3 is 12 residues. Germline V CDR1 and CDR2: GTSNPN, SVGIG (reference sequence). Trimming stripped 3 bases from V and 6 bases from J, with 9 bases between. This chain's CDR3 is CAWSVTSNEQFF. Here the CDR3 DNA reads TGTGCCTGGAGCGTTACTAGCAATGAGCAGTTCTTC.

The rearrangement uses TRBV18 and TRBJ2-1; maybe TRBD1 (5 bases). V was shortened by 5 bases and J by 7 bases, with 15 bases between the two germline ends. Germline-derived CDR1 and CDR2 are KGHSH and LQKENI. This CDR3 comprises 14 residues. In nucleotides, the CDR3 is TGTGCCAGCTCAACCAGGGATCAGCATAATGAGCAGTTCTTC. The encoded protein is CASSTRDQHNEQFF.

The J gene is TRBJ2-4, the V gene TRBV28; 8 bases map to TRBD1. Trimming removed 5 bases from V and 1 base from J; junction bases left unmatched: 1. Germline values: CDR1 MDHEN, CDR2 SYDVKM. The CDR3 is 14 residues long. The CDR3 protein is CASSQGAAKNIQYF. The CDR3 coding sequence is TGTGCCAGCAGTCAGGGGGCCGCCAAAAACATTCAGTACTTC.

V usage is TRBV7-9 and J usage is TRBJ2-6; 8 nucleotides agree with TRBD1. Trimming cost V 5 bases and J 4 bases; bases outside gene matches: 13. CDR1 and CDR2 from the germline V gene are SEHNR and FQNEAQ (reference sequence). The CDR3 sequence is 18 residues long. The CDR3 DNA sequence: TGTGCCAGCAGCCCCGCCGGGACAGGTACCTCCGGGGCCAACGTCCTGACTTTC. This translates into CASSPAGTGTSGANVLTF.

This sequence joins TRBV13 and TRBJ1-2; 9 bases map to TRBD1. Trimming at V came to 6 bases and at J to 2 bases, leaving 7 bases not matched to a gene. The germline CDR1 and CDR2 sequences are PRHDT and FYEKMQ (reference sequence). The CDR3 spans 15 residues. CDR3 in amino acids: CASSSTGTGNYGYTF. Written as DNA, the CDR3 is TGTGCCAGCAGTAGTACCGGGACAGGGAACTATGGCTACACCTTC.

This sequence joins TRBV11-3 and TRBJ1-1; 9 bases line up with TRBD1. With 3 bases clipped from V and 3 bases from J, the junction kept 2 bases outside the gene matches. CDR3 length equals 14 residues. Germline V gene data show CDR1 as SGHNT and CDR2 as YENEEA. CDR3 bases: TGTGCCAGCAGCTTCCGGACAGGGGACACTGAAGCTTTCTTT. It yields the protein CASSFRTGDTEAFF.

CDR3 loop: CASSPSTSGSGYTQYF. In DNA, the CDR3 is TGCGCCAGCAGCCCCTCGACTAGCGGGAGTGGGTATACGCAGTATTTT. The rearrangement links TRBV5-1 to TRBJ2-3; 12 positions match TRBD2. The CDR3 is made up of 16 amino acids. J gave up 7 bases and V 4 bases, and 10 bases lay outside the gene matches. Germline V gives CDR1 SGHRS, CDR2 YFSETQ.